This passage covers 19 T cell receptor beta chains from one sample sequenced in a study of beta chain features in type 1 diabetes. The study reverse transcribed the entire isolated RNA, so it sequenced expressed TCRB transcripts. Profiled with immunoSEQ multiplex PCR; TCRdb holds only in-frame clones, not every one. The table includes some 220,000 clones, about 11% detected once. Material: central memory CD4+ T cells from blood. Every receptor here comes from a man in his late teens or twenties in good health.

J is TRBJ2-1 and V is TRBV5-1, with D possibly TRBD2 on 5 matching bases. CDR3 length: 14 amino acids. CDR1 SGHRS and CDR2 YFSETQ come from the germline V gene. V lost 0 bases, J lost 5 bases, and 9 bases lay in between. CDR3 sequence: CASSLVPGNNEQFF. CDR3 bases: TGCGCCAGCAGCTTGGTTCCGGGGAACAATGAGCAGTTCTTC. Full variable domain (remainder filled in from reference TRBV5-1 and TRBJ2-1): KAGVTQTPRYLIKTRGQQVTLSCSPISGHRSVSWYQQTPGQGLQFLFEYFSETQRNKGNFPGRFSGRQFSNSRSEMNVSTLELGDSALYLCASSLVPGNNEQFFGPGTRLTVL.

The chain couples TRBV28 to TRBJ2-2; weak D call: TRBD1 (5 bases). V was shortened by 7 bases and J by 1 base, with 10 bases between the two germline ends. Per the germline V gene, CDR1 is MDHEN and CDR2 is SYDVKM. CDR3 size: 14 residues. In nucleotides, the CDR3 is TGTGCCAGCACAGACAGCTTGAACACCGGGGAGCTGTTTTTT. It yields the protein CASTDSLNTGELFF. Full variable domain (missing parts from reference TRBV28 and TRBJ2-2): DVKVTQSSRYLVKRTGEKVFLECVQDMDHENMFWYRQDPGLGLRLIYFSYDVKMKEKGDIPEGYSVSREKKERFSLILESASTNQTSMYLCASTDSLNTGELFFGEGSRLTVL.

This rearrangement joins TRBV6-1 to TRBJ1-3; D gene unclear. The CDR3 extends over 13 amino acids. Germline CDR1 and CDR2: MNHNS and SASEGT. V was pared by 7 bases and J by 3 bases, with 10 bases between. The CDR3 loop is CASTGLGGNTIYF. The CDR3 DNA is TGTGCCAGCACCGGGCTCGGTGGAAACACCATATATTTT.

This clone was recorded a few times. The chain joins TRBV6-5 to TRBJ2-6; D remains ambiguous. CDR1 and CDR2 from the germline V gene are MNHEY and SVGAGI. This CDR3 spans 14 amino acids. Trimming left V 2 bases short and J 1 base short, with 3 bases between. The CDR3 region has the DNA TGTGCCAGCAGTTACGAATCTGGGGCCAACGTCCTGACTTTC. Amino acid sequence: CASSYESGANVLTF.

This rearrangement joins TRBV12-5 to TRBJ2-2; D possibly uses TRBD1 or TRBD2 (5 bases each). Trimming stripped 4 bases from V and 0 bases from J, with 15 bases between. The CDR3 length is 17 residues. Germline V CDR1 and CDR2: LGHNT, FRNRAP. CDR3 coding DNA: TGTGCTAGTGGTTCATCTCAAGGGACGGCGAACACCGGGGAGCTGTTTTTT. Encoded protein: CASGSSQGTANTGELFF.

This clone has a count of ten or more. The CDR3 nucleotides read TGTGCCAGCAGCCACCCCCCGGACAGGGTGGGGCAGTACTTC. This sequence encodes CASSHPPDRVGQYF. The J gene is TRBJ2-7, the V gene TRBV25-1; 8 nucleotides align to TRBD1. The J segment lost 9 bases and the V segment lost 6 bases, leaving 13 bases of the junction unmatched. Germline CDR1 reads MGHDK; CDR2 reads SYGVNS. The CDR3 is 14 amino acids.

In its sample, this clone was seen a few times. J is TRBJ2-2 and V is TRBV29-1; D call uncertain. CDR1 SQVTM and CDR2 ANQGSEA come from the germline V gene. V was clipped by 7 bases and J by 5 bases, with 14 bases between them. CDR3 length equals 13 residues. CDR3 coding DNA: TGCAGCGCCAGAGTATTCGAGACCGGGGAGCTGTTTTTT. As protein: CSARVFETGELFF.

This clone turned up a few times. This chain links TRBV5-1 with TRBJ2-5, with D possibly matching TRBD1 (5 bases). CDR3 length: 14 amino acids. The V and J ends lost 0 bases and 7 bases respectively, with 13 bases between them. CDR1 SGHRS and CDR2 YFSETQ come from the germline V gene. The CDR3 region is CASSLAQGSGTQYF. The DNA of the CDR3 is TGCGCCAGCAGCTTGGCCCAGGGTTCCGGGACCCAGTACTTC.

The chain joins TRBV6-6 to TRBJ2-5, with TRBD1 identical over 7 bases. CDR3 length: 13 residues. Germline loops: CDR1 MNHNY, CDR2 SVGAGI (reference sequence). V shed 2 bases, J shed 11 bases, and the junction held 8 bases outside the gene matches. The CDR3 DNA is TGTGCCAGCAGTTACGGGACAGCTAACAAGCAGTACTTC. It specifies CASSYGTANKQYF.

This clone was observed a handful of times. The V and J genes are TRBV20-1 and TRBJ2-1; D might be TRBD2 (5 bases). Germline V gene data show CDR1 as DFQATT and CDR2 as SNEGSKA (reference sequence). The germline V and J ends were trimmed by 6 bases and 12 bases, with 15 bases remaining between them. The CDR3 has 11 residues. The CDR3 DNA is TGCAGTGCCGGAGGTTTGGTCGGGCAGTTCTTC. Translated, it gives CSAGGLVGQFF.

This rearrangement joins TRBV7-8 to TRBJ2-7; either TRBD1 or TRBD2 may supply D (5 bases each). CDR1 and CDR2 (germline): SGHVS, FQNEAQ. The CDR3 length is 14 residues. Trimming removed 5 bases at V and 0 bases at J, with 11 bases between. DNA of the CDR3: TGTGCCAGCAGCCCCCGGGACGACTCCTACGAGCAGTACTTC. Protein sequence: CASSPRDDSYEQYF.

In this sample, this clone turned up a few times. The chain links TRBV28 to TRBJ2-1; 7 bases map to TRBD2. In germline, CDR1 is MDHEN, CDR2 SYDVKM. There are 17 residues in the CDR3. The V gene end was trimmed by 5 bases and the J gene end by 9 bases; junction bases not matched to a gene: 19. CDR3 coding DNA: TGTGCCAGCAGTCCTCCCGGACTAGTCGGGGCTCGGGGTGAGCAGTTCTTC. Translating gives CASSPPGLVGARGEQFF.

This rearrangement joins TRBV15 to TRBJ1-5; D might be TRBD1 (6 bases). Germline V gives CDR1 LNHNV, CDR2 YYDKDF (reference sequence). Trimming removed 5 bases from V and 5 bases from J, with 16 bases in between. This CDR3 has 15 residues. The CDR3 bases are TGTGCCACCAGCCTAGGGGGTACAGAACATCAGCCCCAGCATTTT. It encodes CATSLGGTEHQPQHF.

CDR3 amino acids: CASNLLRDGELFF. CDR3 sequence (DNA): TGTGCCAGCAACCTTCTCAGGGACGGGGAGCTGTTTTTT. The chain has TRBV28 and TRBJ2-2; possibly TRBD1 for D (5 bases). V was pared by 7 bases and J by 7 bases, with 13 bases between. The CDR3 runs to 13 residues. Looked up from germline, CDR1 is MDHEN and CDR2 is SYDVKM. Filled out from reference TRBV28 and TRBJ2-2, the complete variable domain reads DVKVTQSSRYLVKRTGEKVFLECVQDMDHENMFWYRQDPGLGLRLIYFSYDVKMKEKGDIPEGYSVSREKKERFSLILESASTNQTSMYLCASNLLRDGELFFGEGSRLTVL.

This clone was detected a few times. The chain couples TRBV6-6 to TRBJ2-7; TRBD2 might be the D (6 bases). This CDR3 region has 15 residues. Per the germline V gene, CDR1 is MNHNY and CDR2 is SVGAGI (reference sequence). The V gene lost 0 bases and the J gene lost 4 bases, with 13 bases spanning the gap. This chain's CDR3 is CASSYSRGGTYEQYF. The CDR3 DNA reads TGTGCCAGCAGTTACTCGAGAGGCGGGACTTACGAGCAGTACTTC.

This clone was detected only once. The chain combines TRBV6-5 with TRBJ2-1; 8 nucleotides match TRBD2. Trimming took 6 bases from V and 0 from J; bases not matched to a gene: 4. The CDR3 sequence is 15 residues long. Germline values: CDR1 MNHEY, CDR2 SVGAGI. The CDR3 is CASRYSGSSYNEQFF. Here the CDR3 DNA reads TGTGCCAGCAGGTACAGCGGGAGCTCCTACAATGAGCAGTTCTTC.

The gene calls are TRBV7-9 and TRBJ2-1, with TRBD2 matching over 8 bases. Germline CDR1 is SEHNR and CDR2 is FQNEAQ (reference sequence). V was pared by 5 bases and J by 5 bases, with 11 bases of the junction left unmatched. This CDR3 contains 16 residues. The CDR3 is CASSAALAGLNNEQFF. In DNA, the CDR3 is TGTGCCAGCAGCGCCGCCTTAGCGGGGCTCAACAATGAGCAGTTCTTC.

In this sample, this clone turned up once. The chain links TRBV13 to TRBJ1-1; D may be TRBD1 (5 bases). This CDR3 spans 14 amino acids. V lost 5 bases, J lost 4 bases, and 14 bases lay in between. CDR1 and CDR2 from the germline V gene are PRHDT and FYEKMQ (reference sequence). CDR3 DNA sequence: TGTGCCAGCAGCAGCCGGGACCGTGGCACTGAAGCTTTCTTT. This gives the protein CASSSRDRGTEAFF.

The chain employs TRBV7-9 and TRBJ1-1; perhaps TRBD1 as D (5 bases). The length of the CDR3 is 15 residues. The germline V gene has CDR1 SEHNR and CDR2 FQNEAQ (reference sequence). The V gene lost 5 bases and the J gene lost 8 bases, with 21 bases spanning the gap. The CDR3 coding sequence is TGTGCCAGCAGCACGGGACTTTTGGGATCCGGGGAAGCTTTCTTT. Encoded protein: CASSTGLLGSGEAFF.